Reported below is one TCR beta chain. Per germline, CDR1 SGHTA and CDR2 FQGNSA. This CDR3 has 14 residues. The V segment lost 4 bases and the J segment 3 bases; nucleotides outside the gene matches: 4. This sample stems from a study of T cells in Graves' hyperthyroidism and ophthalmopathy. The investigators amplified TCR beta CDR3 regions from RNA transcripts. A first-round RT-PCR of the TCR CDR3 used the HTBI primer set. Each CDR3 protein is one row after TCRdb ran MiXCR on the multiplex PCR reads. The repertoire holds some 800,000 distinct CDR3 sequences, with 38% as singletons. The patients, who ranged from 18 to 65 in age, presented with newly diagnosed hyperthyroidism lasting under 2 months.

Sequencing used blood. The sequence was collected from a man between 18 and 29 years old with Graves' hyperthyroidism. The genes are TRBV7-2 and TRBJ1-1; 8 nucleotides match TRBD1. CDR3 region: CASSSQGAYTEAFF. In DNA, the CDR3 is TGTGCCAGCAGCTCTCAGGGGGCTTACACTGAAGCTTTCTTT. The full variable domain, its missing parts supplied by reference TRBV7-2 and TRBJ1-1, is GAGVSQSPSNKVTEKGKDVELRCDPISGHTALYWYRQSLGQGLEFLIYFQGNSAPDKSGLPSDRFSAERTGGSVSTLTIQRTQQEDSAVYLCASSSQGAYTEAFFGQGTRLTVV.